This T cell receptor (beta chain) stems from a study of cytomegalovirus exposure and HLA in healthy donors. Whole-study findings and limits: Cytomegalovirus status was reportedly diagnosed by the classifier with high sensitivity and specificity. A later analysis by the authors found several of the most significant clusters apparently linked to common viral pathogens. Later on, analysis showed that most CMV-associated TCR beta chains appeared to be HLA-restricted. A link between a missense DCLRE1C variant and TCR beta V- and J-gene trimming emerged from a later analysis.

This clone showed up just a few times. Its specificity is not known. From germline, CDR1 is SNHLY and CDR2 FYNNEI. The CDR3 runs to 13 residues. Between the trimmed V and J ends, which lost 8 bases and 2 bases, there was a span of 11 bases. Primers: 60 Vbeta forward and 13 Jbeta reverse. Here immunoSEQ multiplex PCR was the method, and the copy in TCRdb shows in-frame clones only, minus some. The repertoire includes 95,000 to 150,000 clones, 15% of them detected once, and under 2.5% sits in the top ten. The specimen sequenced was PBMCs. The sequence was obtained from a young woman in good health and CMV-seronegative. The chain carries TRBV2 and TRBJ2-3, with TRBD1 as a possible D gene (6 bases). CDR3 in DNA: TGTGCCAGCGGGGGCCGGAACACAGATACGCAGTATTTT. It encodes CASGGRNTDTQYF.